The entry below gives a single T cell receptor (beta chain) sequence along with its context. Its target is unknown. Each molecule of TCR cDNA was tagged with one unique molecular identifier. From the 5' RACE reads, TCRdb called clonotypes with MiXCR, one entry per CDR3 protein. The sample lists 95,000 to 130,000 distinct CDR3 sequences; 9.5% to 15% were seen once. Time point described: blood at routine non-recurrence follow-up after resection. Whole RNA obtained from tumor, nontumor lung or frozen PBMC underwent sequencing without sorting. This record belongs to a study of spatial heterogeneity in lung cancer. Study as a whole: Each distinct TCR and UMI combination averaged more than ten appearances in raw reads. Whole-study results and caveats: Expanded tumor TCRs that were ubiquitous appeared in blood more at resection than follow-up.

V lost 6 bases, J lost 4 bases, and 8 bases lay in between. The CDR3 is 12 amino acids. This TCR derives from a male donor with early-stage non-small cell lung cancer. V gene TRBV12-3 or TRBV12-4 combines with J gene TRBJ2-3; D unclear. The sample consisted of PBMCs, taken at follow-up. CDR3 sequence reads: CASSRLPDTQYF. CDR3 nucleotide sequence: TGTGCCAGCAGCAGACTCCCAGATACGCAGTATTTT.